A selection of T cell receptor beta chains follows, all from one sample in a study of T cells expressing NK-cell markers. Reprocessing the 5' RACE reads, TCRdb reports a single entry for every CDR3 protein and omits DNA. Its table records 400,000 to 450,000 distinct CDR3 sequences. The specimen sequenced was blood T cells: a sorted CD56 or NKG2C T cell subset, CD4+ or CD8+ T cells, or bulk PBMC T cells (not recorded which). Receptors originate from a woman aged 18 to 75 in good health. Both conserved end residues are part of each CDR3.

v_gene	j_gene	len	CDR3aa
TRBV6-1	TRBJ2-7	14	CASSRGDLSYEQYF
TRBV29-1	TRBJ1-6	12	CSARTDNSPLHF
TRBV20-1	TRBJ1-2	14	CSAQTGQTSGGYTF
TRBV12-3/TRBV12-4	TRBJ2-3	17	CASSLLINRGFPDTQYF
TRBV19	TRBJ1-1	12	CASRAGGTEAFF
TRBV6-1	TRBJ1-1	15	CASRLYGGQNTEAFF
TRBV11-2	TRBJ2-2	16	CASNEGVRLSAGELFF
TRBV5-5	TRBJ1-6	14	CASSQDRGWVSLHF
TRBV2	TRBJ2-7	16	CASSVGTSGRAYEQYF
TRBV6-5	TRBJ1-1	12	CASSKRATEAFF
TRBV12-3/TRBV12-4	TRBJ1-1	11	CASGSRTEAFF
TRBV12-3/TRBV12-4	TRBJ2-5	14	CASSYQTIQETQYF
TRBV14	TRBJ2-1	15	CASSPLDRAYNEQFF
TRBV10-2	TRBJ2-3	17	CASSESVPGPSTDTQYF
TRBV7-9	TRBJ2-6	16	CASRFLGQSGANVLTF
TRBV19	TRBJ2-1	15	CASSAGLTRYNEQFF
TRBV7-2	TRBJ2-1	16	CASSLPRDRGTDEQFF
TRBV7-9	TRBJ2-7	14	CASRGLASPYEQYF
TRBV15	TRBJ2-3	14	CATSRDGKTDTQYF
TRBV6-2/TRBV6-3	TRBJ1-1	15	CASSSPLGGNTEAFF
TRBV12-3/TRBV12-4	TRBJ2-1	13	CASNPSRGNEQFF
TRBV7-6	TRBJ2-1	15	CASSLGSGNYNEQFF
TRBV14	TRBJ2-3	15	CASRRRGGLGDTQYF
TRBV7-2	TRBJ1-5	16	CASSFGGAYSNQPQHF
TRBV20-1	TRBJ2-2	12	CSAPRTGGELFF
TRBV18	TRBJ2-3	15	CASSPPGQVKDTQYF
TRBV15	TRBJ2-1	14	CATSRDSTGGLLFF
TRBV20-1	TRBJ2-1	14	CSASSGENYNEQFF
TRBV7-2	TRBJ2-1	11	CASRGVNEQFF